The 30 T cell receptor beta chains given below trace back to one sample, sequenced in a study of T cells after yellow fever vaccination. TCRdb reprocessed the 5' RACE reads via MiXCR and lists one record per CDR3 protein. The table lists about 45,000 distinct CDR3 sequences, 6% to 7% of them singletons. This material consisted of CD8+ T cells not binding an NS4B(214-222) dextramer, sorted from PBMCs, taken 45 days after the yellow fever booster vaccination. The receptors were gathered from a man aged 25-40 years who received the YFV17D yellow fever vaccine.

In this sample, this clonotype turned up many times. The CDR3 DNA reads as TGCAGTGCTACGAAGGGACAAGACGGCTATGGCTACACCTTC. As protein: CSATKGQDGYGYTF. The chain has TRBV20-1 and TRBJ1-2, with a weak D call TRBD1 (6 bases). CDR1 and CDR2 (germline): DFQATT, SNEGSKA (reference sequence). The V end was cut by 4 bases, the J end by 4 bases, with 16 bases between. CDR3 length: 14 amino acids.

In its sample, this clonotype was seen a few times. The J gene is TRBJ2-7, the V gene TRBV19, with 10 bases identical to TRBD1. Trimming at V came to 7 bases and at J to 4 bases, leaving 7 bases not matched to a gene. The CDR3 totals 14 residues. In germline, CDR1 is LNHDA, CDR2 SQIVND (reference sequence). CDR3 bases: TGTGCCAGTATGCCGGGACAGGGGCAATACGAGCAGTACTTC. Translated: CASMPGQGQYEQYF.

This clonotype was seen many times. V usage is TRBV25-1 and J usage is TRBJ2-1; 7 bases are a match to TRBD1. This CDR3 is 14 amino acids long. The ends lost 6 bases at V and 9 bases at J; junction bases unmatched: 11. Germline V lookup: CDR1 MGHDK, CDR2 SYGVNS. The CDR3 loop is CASSEPRGGAEQFF. In nucleotides, the CDR3 is TGTGCCAGCAGCGAACCCCGAGGGGGCGCTGAGCAGTTCTTC.

This clonotype was counted many times. The rearrangement uses TRBV28 and TRBJ2-7; D unclear. The CDR3 spans 14 residues. The germline gives CDR1 MDHEN, CDR2 SYDVKM. V gave up 6 bases and J gave up 3 bases, with 15 bases separating them. CDR3 nucleotide sequence: TGTGCCAGCAGCAAGACGAACGGCCGCTACGAGCAGTACTTC. Its translation: CASSKTNGRYEQYF.

This clonotype has ten or more counts. V and J are TRBV20-1 and TRBJ1-4; 10 nucleotides agree with TRBD1. V trimming: 0 bases; J trimming: 5 bases; junction bases outside the gene matches: 6. The CDR3 length is 16 residues. Germline CDR1 and CDR2: DFQATT and SNEGSKA (reference sequence). CDR3 residues: CSARDRGQGINEKLFF. In DNA, the CDR3 is TGCAGTGCTAGAGATAGGGGACAGGGGATCAATGAAAAACTGTTTTTT.

This clonotype showed up many times. The chain couples TRBV7-8 to TRBJ2-1; 15 nucleotides line up with TRBD2. This CDR3 is built from 19 residues. Trimming removed 6 bases from V and 7 bases from J; junction bases left unmatched: 16. The germline CDR1 and CDR2 sequences are SGHVS and FQNEAQ. CDR3 coding DNA: TGTGCCAGCAGTAGCGCCGGGACTAGCGGGAGGTTATCGAAAAATGAGCAGTTCTTC. Its protein product is CASSSAGTSGRLSKNEQFF.

This clonotype has at least ten counts. The gene calls are TRBV12-3 or TRBV12-4 and TRBJ2-2; unclear D gene. The CDR3 spans 13 residues. V gave up 1 base and J gave up 4 bases, with 4 bases separating them. CDR3 amino acids: CASSLEFTGELFF. CDR3 nucleotide sequence: TGTGCCAGCAGTTTAGAGTTCACCGGGGAGCTGTTTTTT.

By proportion, this clonotype is medium-sized. At one end the junction does not follow the germline gene, possibly because of a read error. The rearrangement uses TRBV7-7 and TRBJ2-1; no definite D call. The CDR3 consists of 13 residues. Germline V gene lookup returns CDR1 SSHAT and CDR2 FNYEAQ (reference sequence). CDR3 amino acids: CASSYDPYNEQFF. DNA for the CDR3: TGTGCTAGCAGCTACGATCCGTACAATGAGCAGTTCTTC.

This clonotype was seen repeatedly, ten times or more. The chain combines TRBV12-3 or TRBV12-4 with TRBJ1-5; D unresolved. The CDR3 sequence is 15 residues long. The ends were cut back, 6 bases at V and 0 bases at J, with 12 bases in the middle. CDR3 sequence reads: CASSRGPYSNQPQHF. The CDR3 bases are TGTGCCAGCAGCCGAGGACCCTATAGCAATCAGCCCCAGCATTTT.

This chain joins TRBV7-2 and TRBJ1-1; possible D gene TRBD1, 6 bases. There are 16 residues in the CDR3. The V end was cut by 5 bases, the J end by 5 bases, with 21 bases between. The germline gives CDR1 SGHTA, CDR2 FQGNSA. In DNA form, the CDR3 reads TGTGCCAGCAGCAACCCGGTACAGGGAGGGGGGACTGAAGCTTTCTTT. Protein: CASSNPVQGGGTEAFF.

In this sample, this clonotype turned up many times. The chain has TRBV9 and TRBJ2-1; D is possibly TRBD2 (6 bases). V lost 3 bases and J 6 bases, leaving 13 bases between the germline ends. CDR3 length: 14 residues. Germline V gene lookup returns CDR1 SGDLS and CDR2 YYNGEE. The CDR3 is CASSGLVFSNEQFF. CDR3 DNA: TGTGCCAGCAGCGGACTAGTTTTCTCCAATGAGCAGTTCTTC.

A few counts support this clonotype. The chain links TRBV18 to TRBJ2-2, with unresolved D. V lost 6 bases and J lost 0, with 5 bases in between. Germline loops: CDR1 KGHSH, CDR2 LQKENI. The CDR3 sequence is 13 residues long. For the CDR3, the DNA is TGTGCCAGCTCCCTCGCGAACACCGGGGAGCTGTTTTTT. Amino acid sequence: CASSLANTGELFF.

This chain uses TRBV5-4 with TRBJ2-1; D not resolved. This CDR3 is 13 amino acids long. V was cut by 3 bases and J by 4 bases, with 8 bases left in between. CDR1 SGHNT and CDR2 YYREEE come from the germline V gene (reference sequence). DNA for the CDR3: TGTGCCAGCAGCTCGGTTGAGTACAATGAGCAGTTCTTC. This encodes CASSSVEYNEQFF.

For the CDR3, the DNA is TGTGCCAGCAGCGAAGGTAGATACGAGCAGTACTTC. This gives the protein CASSEGRYEQYF. V is TRBV7-9 and J is TRBJ2-7, with D uncertain. Germline V gene sequence: CDR1 SEHNR, CDR2 FQNEAQ (reference sequence). With 5 bases removed from V and 4 bases from J, the gap between germline ends came to 9 bases. The CDR3 loop spans 12 amino acids.

As to this clonotype: Since a much larger clone is just one base distant, this may be a read error. The V call is TRBV20-1, the J call TRBJ2-7; TRBD2 is a possible D gene (6 bases). CDR3 length: 12 residues. Germline CDR1 DFQATT, CDR2 SNEGSKA (reference sequence). CDR3 protein: CSARDLSSEHYF. The CDR3 bases are TGCAGTGCGCGGGACCTCTCGTCCGAGCATTACTTC.

At least ten counts were recorded for this clonotype. V is TRBV29-1 and J is TRBJ1-2; no clear D. The germline V and J ends were trimmed by 7 bases and 3 bases, with 15 bases remaining between them. The germline V gene has CDR1 SQVTM and CDR2 ANQGSEA. The CDR3 sequence is 13 residues long. CDR3 nucleotides: TGCAGCGCCGTTGGGAGTCTAGACTATGGCTACACCTTC. As protein: CSAVGSLDYGYTF.

This clonotype has more than one count but fewer than ten. V is TRBV5-5 and J is TRBJ1-1; no reliable D call. Germline assignment: CDR1 SGHKS and CDR2 YYEKEE (reference sequence). Trimming removed 2 bases at V and 1 base at J, with 6 bases between. The CDR3 sequence is 13 residues long. The CDR3 sequence is CASSLWPNTEAFF. The DNA for the CDR3 is TGTGCCAGCAGCTTATGGCCGAACACTGAAGCTTTCTTT.

This clonotype was picked up many times. The chain has TRBV4-1 and TRBJ1-1; weak D call: TRBD1 (5 bases). Trimming pared 0 bases from V and 11 bases from J, leaving 7 bases between. The germline gives CDR1 MGHRA, CDR2 YSYEKL. The CDR3 has 11 residues. This chain's CDR3 is CASSQDRVAFF. The CDR3 region has the DNA TGCGCCAGCAGCCAAGACAGGGTTGCTTTCTTT.

This clonotype was observed many times. The rearrangement joins TRBV20-1 to TRBJ1-3; D is uncertain. CDR1 and CDR2 from the germline V gene are DFQATT and SNEGSKA (reference sequence). CDR3 length equals 13 residues. V lost 5 bases and J 3 bases, leaving 11 bases between the germline ends. CDR3 nucleotides: TGCAGTGCTGCCTTAGGTCTTGGAAACACCATATATTTT. Translation: CSAALGLGNTIYF.

This clonotype came up many times. The CDR3 nucleotides are TGTGCCAGCAGTGATACGAGCTACGAGCAGTACTTC. Its protein is CASSDTSYEQYF. V gene TRBV25-1 combines with J gene TRBJ2-7, with D unresolved. V shed 3 bases and J shed 3 bases, with 6 bases lying between them. CDR3 length: 12 residues. Per germline, CDR1 MGHDK and CDR2 SYGVNS.

This clonotype was found many times. The gene calls are TRBV11-1 and TRBJ2-1, with D hard to call. This CDR3 is 15 amino acids long. V lost 5 bases and J lost 4, with 15 bases in between. CDR1 and CDR2 from the germline V gene are SGHAT and FQDESV (reference sequence). CDR3 residues: CASSTPNSQYNEQFF. The CDR3 nucleotides read TGTGCCAGCAGCACCCCTAACAGCCAATACAATGAGCAGTTCTTC.

This clonotype was observed at least ten times. V is TRBV4-2 and J is TRBJ1-5; 7 bases align to TRBD1. The junction had 4 bases not matched to a gene; V was cut back by 0 bases and J by 5 bases. Germline loops: CDR1 LGHNA, CDR2 YNFKEQ. The CDR3 has 15 amino acids. The CDR3 sequence is CASSQDDREDQPQHF. The CDR3 DNA reads TGTGCCAGCAGCCAAGACGACAGGGAGGATCAGCCCCAGCATTTT.

This clonotype was observed many times. The chain links TRBV11-2 to TRBJ2-5; TRBD2 agrees at 8 bases. Trimming cost V 0 bases and J 1 base; bases outside gene matches: 7. The CDR3 sequence is 17 residues long. CDR1 SGHAT and CDR2 FQNNGV come from the germline V gene. The CDR3 loop is CASSLELPGGIQETQYF. In DNA, the CDR3 is TGTGCCAGCAGCTTAGAGCTTCCGGGAGGGATCCAAGAGACCCAGTACTTC.

Many counts were recorded for this clonotype. The chain couples TRBV12-3 or TRBV12-4 to TRBJ2-7; 9 nucleotides align to TRBD2. The CDR3 totals 15 residues. The V gene end was trimmed by 6 bases and the J gene end by 3 bases; junction bases not matched to a gene: 9. CDR3 bases: TGTGCCAGCAGGGACTCGTTAGCGGGAGACTACGAGCAGTACTTC. Protein sequence: CASRDSLAGDYEQYF.

This clonotype came up many times. The rearrangement uses TRBV9 and TRBJ2-2; D gene unclear. There are 12 residues in the CDR3. Germline-derived CDR1 and CDR2 are SGDLS and YYNGEE. V lost 3 bases to trimming and J lost 6 bases, with 6 bases between them. This CDR3 reads CASSDDSGELFF. In nucleotides, the CDR3 is TGTGCCAGCAGCGATGACTCCGGGGAGCTGTTTTTT.

As to this clonotype: A much larger clone lies one base from this, so it may be a read error. The J gene is TRBJ2-5, the V gene TRBV6-2 or TRBV6-3; D is perhaps TRBD2 (5 bases). Per the germline V gene, CDR1 is MNHEY and CDR2 is SVGEGT. This CDR3 comprises 15 residues. For the CDR3, the DNA is TGTGCCAGCAGTACCCTTCGGGATTACCATGAGACCCAGTACTTC. Encoded protein: CASSTLRDYHETQYF.

This clonotype was recorded many times. The chain is built from TRBV20-1 and TRBJ2-7; TRBD1 matches 9 bases. V shed 4 bases, J shed 3 bases, and the junction held 10 bases outside the gene matches. CDR1 and CDR2 (germline): DFQATT, SNEGSKA (reference sequence). The CDR3 runs 15 residues. The CDR3: CSANEGTGLFYEQYF. Written as DNA, the CDR3 is TGCAGTGCTAATGAGGGGACAGGGTTATTCTACGAGCAGTACTTC.

The table lists this clonotype with many counts. The gene calls are TRBV2 and TRBJ2-7, with D unresolved. This CDR3 region has 15 residues. Deletions cut 4 bases from V and 2 bases from J, with 15 bases between. Germline-derived CDR1 and CDR2 are SNHLY and FYNNEI. The CDR3 region has the DNA TGTGCCAGCAGTGCTCCGCCGGTTGCCACCTACGAGCAGTACTTC. Translation gives CASSAPPVATYEQYF.

Ten or more counts support this clonotype. V gene TRBV4-3 combines with J gene TRBJ1-2, with D hard to call. Germline values: CDR1 LGHNA, CDR2 YSLEER. This CDR3 comprises 15 residues. V shed 0 bases and J shed 8 bases, with 16 bases lying between them. CDR3 coding DNA: TGCGCCAGCAGCCAAGACAAACCGGCGGCAGGAGGCTACACCTTC. It is translated as CASSQDKPAAGGYTF.

This clonotype has at least ten counts. This sequence joins TRBV25-1 and TRBJ1-5; the D is unclear. CDR1 and CDR2 (germline): MGHDK, SYGVNS. The CDR3 consists of 14 residues. Between the trimmed V and J ends, which lost 5 bases and 3 bases, there was a span of 11 bases. CDR3 nucleotides: TGTGCCAGCAGTCCCGGAGGATCCAATCAGCCCCAGCATTTT. Its translation is CASSPGGSNQPQHF.